This T cell receptor (beta chain) was identified in a study of post-analysis software for immune sequencing data. Study results and caveats: Five TRBV segments occurring more often in patients than controls included TRBV5-6, TRBV5-1 and TRBV20-1.

Unique molecular identifiers featured in each of the TCR beta cDNA libraries. Roughly 500,000 cDNA molecules were obtained from approximately 0.91 to 9.4 million T cells. Using its own MiXCR run on the PCR reads, TCRdb lists one record per CDR3 protein. This table has over 300,000 distinct CDR3 sequences, about a third appearing once. This clonotype appeared a few times. The antigen is not known. The V and J ends lost 2 bases and 2 bases respectively, with 13 bases between them. The CDR3 loop spans 16 amino acids. CDR1 is MNHEY and CDR2 is SVGAGI in the germline V gene. The clonotype comes from a girl aged 10 to 17 with multiple sclerosis. The sample comprised blood. The chain couples TRBV6-5 to TRBJ2-1; the D is unclear. For the CDR3, the DNA is TGTGCCAGCAGTTACGACGGAGTATTAGCCTACAATGAGCAGTTCTTC. Residues: CASSYDGVLAYNEQFF.